This TCR gamma chain is drawn from a study of human gamma delta and Vdelta1 T cells. This clone occurred a few times. As yet, its antigen is unknown. General observations from the study: Delta One T cells were reportedly polyclonal and broadly cytotoxic against acute myeloid leukemia.

TCRdb fed the PCR reads into CATT to redo clone calling. This table has 3,900 or so gamma-chain clones, over 15% appearing once. Trimming took 6 bases from V and 1 from J; bases not matched to a gene: 6. The CDR3 is 13 residues long. The germline V gene encodes CDR1 EGSNGY and CDR2 YDSYNSKV. V is TRGV2 and J is TRGJ1 or TRGJ2. This TCR was recovered from a human donor in good health. The material sequenced was Vdelta1 gamma-delta T cells from blood grown in culture (DOT cells). CDR3 in amino acids: CATWIHNYYKKLF. The DNA of the CDR3 is TGTGCCACCTGGATCCACAATTATTATAAGAAACTCTTT.